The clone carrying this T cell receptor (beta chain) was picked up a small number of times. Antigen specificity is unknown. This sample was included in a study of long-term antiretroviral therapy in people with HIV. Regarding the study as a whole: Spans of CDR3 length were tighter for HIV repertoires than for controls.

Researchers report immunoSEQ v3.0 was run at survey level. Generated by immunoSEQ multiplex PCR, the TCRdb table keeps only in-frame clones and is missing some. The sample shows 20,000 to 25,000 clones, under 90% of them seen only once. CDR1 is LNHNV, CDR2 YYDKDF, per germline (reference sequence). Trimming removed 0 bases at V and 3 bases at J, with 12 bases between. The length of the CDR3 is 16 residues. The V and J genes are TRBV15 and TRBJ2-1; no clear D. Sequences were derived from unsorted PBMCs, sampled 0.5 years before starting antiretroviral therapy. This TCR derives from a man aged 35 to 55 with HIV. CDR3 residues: CATSRDGLIDYNEQFF. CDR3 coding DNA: TGTGCCACCAGCAGAGATGGGCTTATAGACTACAATGAGCAGTTCTTC.